Listed below are T cell receptor beta chains from one sample, sequenced in a study of radiation and T cells in renal cell carcinoma. The method was immunoSEQ multiplex PCR; TCRdb's version includes in-frame clones alone and lacks a portion of them. Of about 150,000 clones listed, roughly 89% were seen once; the top ten hold under 15%. This sample comprised blood, obtained from a patient whose treatment included radiotherapy and nephrectomy. These TCRs come from a woman between 50 and 59 years old with renal cell carcinoma. Both conserved end residues are part of each CDR3. Part of the rows lack a size; the others show once, few, many or a class for expanded clones.

V,size,CDR3
TRBV6-5,once,CASSVSRVTGPQHF
TRBV9,.,CASSPRGSPSLYEQYF
TRBV5-1,.,CASSDPGQREGEQFF
TRBV14,.,CASSQVPGFPGEQYF
TRBV29-1,.,CSVEFGPIPYEQYF
TRBV5-4,.,CASSLGSPSGGSETQYF
TRBV7-2,.,CASSRTSLTYNEQFF
TRBV21-1,.,CASSEGRDRGVTLHF
TRBV5-1,once,CASSPGTGEQPQHF
TRBV6-4,.,CASIHRVPYNSPLHF
TRBV7-2,.,CASSLAPGAQETQYF
TRBV12-5,.,CASGLVLSGLRDTGELFF
TRBV5-6,.,CASSALQGDMVEQYF
TRBV9,.,CASGAGDEELFF
TRBV5-4,.,CASSLAAGGNTIYF
TRBV7-9,.,CASNRQDYGYTF
TRBV19,once,CASQTGASGNTIYF
TRBV6-6,.,CASSHRAAGGAETQYF
TRBV5-1,.,CASSPTGVTEAFF
TRBV7-9,.,CASSLAGTQYRYGYTF
TRBV5-6,.,CASSLETSGVGEQFF
TRBV18,.,CASSPPAGGDNEQFF
TRBV4-2,.,CASSLGQTNTEAFF
TRBV6-5,.,CASSTPTGDSYEQYF
TRBV6-1,.,CASSDSQGGYGYTF
TRBV6-5,.,CASSRTGREKLFF
TRBV9,.,CASSALHPSGGAPETQYF
TRBV4-1,.,CASSPYPQGAERNTIYF
TRBV6-4,few,CASSAGQNTEAFF
TRBV7-3,.,CASSWPGTGRGTTEAFF
TRBV29-1,.,CSVDVDGTDTQYF
TRBV7-9,.,CASSSRGAEGYGYTF
TRBV10-3,few,CAIKGGSGGASSNEKLFF
TRBV7-6,.,CASSRSGLAGGIETQYF
TRBV30,.,CALSRDLTSNSPLHF
TRBV19,.,CASSIVGLGDTEAFF
TRBV6-6,.,CASMAGTGLFF
TRBV11-2,.,CASERTANTEAFF
TRBV19,.,CATLTGSGATNEKLFF